Reported below is one TCR beta chain. Sequencing used immunoSEQ multiplex PCR; TCRdb keeps in-frame clones, though not all of them. The top ten clones hold around 8.9% of a sample with some 250,000 clones, around 80% of them seen once. J gave up 4 bases and V 1 base, and 10 bases lay outside the gene matches. Germline CDR1 reads LNHDA; CDR2 reads SQIVND (reference sequence). CDR3 length equals 17 residues. This record comes from a study of blood T cell repertoires in COVID-19. Study summary: There were acute and convalescent COVID-19 samples, and they came from the United States, Italy and Spain.

The source of this sequence is a middle-aged man with active or convalescent COVID-19. The gene calls are TRBV19 and TRBJ1-5; 7 bases are shared with TRBD1. Sequencing was performed on peripheral blood. This chain's CDR3 is CASSIGGGGARNQPQHF. The DNA of the CDR3 is TGTGCCAGTAGTATAGGAGGAGGGGGCGCTCGGAATCAGCCCCAGCATTTT.